Below are 7 T cell receptor beta chains sequenced from a single sample in a study of T cells in localized non-small cell lung cancer. Clones were read by immunoSEQ multiplex PCR, and TCRdb kept only the in-frame ones, dropping some. The table lists approximately 100,000 clones, roughly 90% of them singletons. This specimen consisted of PBMCs, obtained before any cancer treatment. These TCRs come from a woman aged 40 to 75 with stage II squamous cell lung carcinoma.

This chain links TRBV5-4 with TRBJ2-3; no firm D call. Germline CDR1 SGHNT, CDR2 YYREEE (reference sequence). The V and J ends lost 0 bases and 5 bases respectively, with 1 base between them. The CDR3 runs 11 residues. The CDR3: CASSLEDTQYF. For the CDR3, the DNA is TGTGCCAGCAGCTTGGAAGATACGCAGTATTTT.

DNA of the CDR3: TGTGCCAGCAGCTTTATGGACCTAGACCCCTACGAGCAGTACTTC. This gives the protein CASSFMDLDPYEQYF. The J gene is TRBJ2-7, the V gene TRBV5-4, with no clear D. Trimming cost V 2 bases and J 2 bases, with 14 bases left between them. CDR1 is SGHNT and CDR2 is YYREEE in the germline V gene (reference sequence). This CDR3 is 15 amino acids long.

This clone was observed a few times. This chain links TRBV6-4 with TRBJ1-1; D may be TRBD1 (5 bases). CDR1 MRHNA and CDR2 SNTAGT come from the germline V gene. This CDR3 has 13 amino acids. The V end lost 0 bases, the J end lost 11 bases, and 13 bases lay between the germline ends. The CDR3 DNA reads TGTGCCAGCAGTGACTCCCAGGGTTCTGTGGCTTTCTTT. Its translation: CASSDSQGSVAFF.

This chain connects TRBV28 to TRBJ2-7; 9 bases map to TRBD1. The CDR3 has 17 amino acids. The germline CDR1 and CDR2 sequences are MDHEN and SYDVKM. The J segment lost 6 bases and the V segment lost 2 bases, leaving 14 bases of the junction unmatched. The CDR3 nucleotides read TGTGCCAGCAGTTTACAACAGGGGGCGCCTGTGCGGGGCGAGCAGTACTTC. This codes for CASSLQQGAPVRGEQYF.

This chain uses TRBV11-2 with TRBJ1-5; 8 nucleotides match TRBD1. After removal of 3 bases from V and 7 bases from J, the junction contained 11 bases not matched to a gene. CDR3 length: 16 residues. The germline gives CDR1 SGHAT, CDR2 FQNNGV. The CDR3 reads CASSLGDRPWGQPQHF. CDR3 DNA: TGTGCCAGCAGCTTGGGGGACAGGCCGTGGGGACAGCCCCAGCATTTT. The whole variable domain, remainder taken from reference TRBV11-2 and TRBJ1-5, is EAGVAQSPRYKIIEKRQSVAFWCNPISGHATLYWYQQILGQGPKLLIQFQNNGVVDDSQLPKDRFSAERLKGVDSTLKIQPAKLEDSAVYLCASSLGDRPWGQPQHFGDGTRLSIL.

This clone was detected once. The chain has TRBV25-1 and TRBJ2-2; D ambiguous. Trimming stripped 4 bases from V and 4 bases from J, with 10 bases between. Germline V gene sequence: CDR1 MGHDK, CDR2 SYGVNS. There are 14 residues in the CDR3. CDR3 nucleotide sequence: TGTGCCAGCAGTGGCCTCGGGCCCACCGGGGAGCTGTTTTTT. This sequence encodes CASSGLGPTGELFF.

The V and J genes are TRBV15 and TRBJ2-7; D may be TRBD1 (5 bases). Germline V gene sequence: CDR1 LNHNV, CDR2 YYDKDF (reference sequence). Trimming removed 6 bases from V and 3 bases from J, with 12 bases in between. The CDR3 sequence is 13 residues long. The CDR3 loop is CATRAGSNYEQYF. The CDR3 region has the DNA TGTGCCACCAGGGCAGGGTCCAACTACGAGCAGTACTTC.